This entry lists 24 T cell receptor beta chains sequenced from one sample in a study of shared clonotypes between healthy human individuals (TCRdb year 2020). Library preparation employed the immunoSEQ multiplex PCR assay. TCRdb re-hosts the immuneACCESS table, in-frame sequences only. Its copies lack some clones; in the studies checked, an unresolved V gene accounts for under half of them, and the cause for the rest is not known. Within this sample are about 2.2 million clones, with around 93% of them counted one time only. 1.5% to 2% of the sample is taken by the ten largest. CD8 naive samples were CD45RO-negative cells positively selected for CCR7, giving a CD45RA+CCR7+ population that excluded TemRA cells. The sample consisted of naive CD8+ T cells from PBMCs. The sample's cell subset or site label, in plain terms: CD45RA+CCR7+. The source of these receptors is a man younger than 30 in good health. Some clones in this sample may be carry-over from other donors' samples.

The rearrangement links TRBV19 to TRBJ1-1; no definite D call. Per germline, CDR1 LNHDA and CDR2 SQIVND (reference sequence). Trimming cost V 7 bases and J 2 bases, with 11 bases left between them. The CDR3 is made up of 13 amino acids. As DNA, the CDR3 is TGTGCCAGTAAGAGGGCGTTAAACACTGAAGCTTTCTTT. This codes for CASKRALNTEAFF.

The chain carries TRBV6-4 and TRBJ1-2; D call uncertain. V dropped 5 bases and J dropped 2 bases, with 15 bases sitting between them. CDR3 length equals 15 residues. Germline CDR1 reads MRHNA; CDR2 reads SNTAGT. CDR3 DNA: TGTGCCAGCAGTTACGATCGGGGATCCAACTATGGCTACACCTTC. It codes for CASSYDRGSNYGYTF.

The genes are TRBV2 and TRBJ2-7; 11 bases match TRBD2. This CDR3 has 15 amino acids. Trimming took 4 bases from V and 7 from J; bases not matched to a gene: 9. Germline CDR1 reads SNHLY; CDR2 reads FYNNEI. CDR3 residues: CASSGLSGRAREQYF. CDR3 bases: TGTGCCAGCAGTGGTCTTAGCGGGAGGGCCAGGGAGCAGTACTTC.

The V and J genes are TRBV28 and TRBJ2-2; D possibly corresponds to TRBD2 (6 bases). This CDR3 region has 16 residues. The V and J ends lost 3 bases and 1 base respectively, with 12 bases between them. Germline loops: CDR1 MDHEN, CDR2 SYDVKM. The CDR3 region is CASSFRRGKNTGELFF. For the CDR3, the DNA is TGTGCCAGCAGTTTTAGACGGGGGAAGAACACCGGGGAGCTGTTTTTT.

J is TRBJ2-7 and V is TRBV28; D might be TRBD2 (6 bases). The CDR3 has 14 amino acids. Trimming pared 4 bases from V and 3 bases from J, leaving 13 bases between. Germline CDR1 MDHEN, CDR2 SYDVKM. CDR3 region: CASSWGETIYEQYF. The DNA of the CDR3 is TGTGCCAGCAGTTGGGGGGAGACTATCTACGAGCAGTACTTC.

The rearrangement links TRBV14 to TRBJ2-3; no definite D call. V gave up 0 bases and J gave up 1 base, with 8 bases separating them. CDR1 SGHDN and CDR2 FVKESK come from the germline V gene. The CDR3 extends over 15 amino acids. CDR3 nucleotide sequence: TGTGCCAGCAGCCAAGATGACGGTGGCACAGATACGCAGTATTTT. It encodes CASSQDDGGTDTQYF.

The gene calls are TRBV5-1 and TRBJ2-2; D might be TRBD1 (5 bases). From germline, CDR1 is SGHRS and CDR2 YFSETQ. V was cut by 0 bases and J by 5 bases, with 11 bases left in between. The CDR3 contains 15 residues. CDR3: CASSLELGDTGELFF. In DNA form, the CDR3 reads TGCGCCAGCAGCTTGGAATTAGGGGATACCGGGGAGCTGTTTTTT.

The genes are TRBV7-9 and TRBJ1-2; D uncertain. The V gene lost 5 bases and the J gene lost 3 bases, with 16 bases spanning the gap. There are 15 residues in the CDR3. CDR1 is SEHNR, CDR2 FQNEAQ, per germline (reference sequence). CDR3: CASSEGRGVDYGYTF. CDR3 DNA: TGTGCCAGCAGCGAAGGGCGAGGAGTAGACTATGGCTACACCTTC.

The chain couples TRBV6-5 to TRBJ2-3; D is perhaps TRBD1 (6 bases). The CDR3 runs to 15 residues. CDR1 MNHEY and CDR2 SVGAGI come from the germline V gene. The V end was cut by 6 bases, the J end by 4 bases, with 17 bases between. This CDR3 is CASSLLWGPADTQYF. In DNA form, the CDR3 reads TGTGCCAGCAGCCTCCTTTGGGGGCCGGCAGATACGCAGTATTTT.

This chain uses TRBV6-1 with TRBJ1-3, with 8 nucleotides matching TRBD1. This CDR3 is 16 amino acids long. Germline values: CDR1 MNHNS, CDR2 SASEGT. Germline trimming cut 2 bases from V and 2 bases from J; bases unmatched to any gene: 5. CDR3 in amino acids: CASSEPPDRAGNTIYF. CDR3 in DNA: TGTGCCAGCAGTGAACCCCCGGACAGGGCTGGAAACACCATATATTTT.

The V call is TRBV28, the J call TRBJ2-2, with D tentatively TRBD2 (6 bases). The CDR3 is 13 amino acids. The ends were cut back, 3 bases at V and 5 bases at J, with 7 bases in the middle. CDR1 is MDHEN, CDR2 SYDVKM, per germline. The CDR3 nucleotides are TGTGCCAGCAGTTTCAGCGGGACCGGGGAGCTGTTTTTT. Protein: CASSFSGTGELFF.

J is TRBJ2-7 and V is TRBV5-1; D unresolved. CDR1 is SGHRS and CDR2 is YFSETQ in the germline V gene. Trimming took off 4 bases at V and 0 bases at J, with 14 bases between the two ends. The length of the CDR3 is 15 residues. For the CDR3, the DNA is TGCGCCAGCAGCCTCGGCTCATATAGCTCCTACGAGCAGTACTTC. Translation: CASSLGSYSSYEQYF.

This rearrangement joins TRBV27 to TRBJ2-7; D perhaps matches TRBD1 (5 bases). The CDR3 spans 13 residues. Germline CDR1 MNHEY, CDR2 SMNVEV (reference sequence). The germline V and J ends were trimmed by 5 bases and 2 bases, with 10 bases remaining between them. CDR3 DNA: TGTGCCAGCAGTATCCCGACAGCCTACGAGCAGTACTTC. The encoded protein is CASSIPTAYEQYF.

The rearrangement links TRBV5-1 to TRBJ1-1; D not resolved. Germline CDR1 and CDR2: SGHRS and YFSETQ. This CDR3 contains 18 residues. V shed 2 bases and J shed 0 bases, with 20 bases lying between them. The CDR3 spells CASSLLGGITTMNTEAFF. The CDR3 DNA reads as TGCGCCAGCAGCTTATTGGGTGGCATAACGACGATGAACACTGAAGCTTTCTTT.

This chain connects TRBV21-1 to TRBJ1-5. TRBV21-1 is marked as a pseudogene. The CDR3 is made up of 15 amino acids. In nucleotides, the CDR3 is TGTGCCCATGGATGGGCGGGACTTAGCAATCAGCCCCAGCATTTT. It codes for CAHGWAGLSNQPQHF.

The rearrangement joins TRBV2 to TRBJ2-5; 9 nucleotides match TRBD2. The V and J ends lost 6 bases and 5 bases, in that order; junction bases with no gene match: 13. This CDR3 has 16 amino acids. Germline-derived CDR1 and CDR2 are SNHLY and FYNNEI. The CDR3 region has the DNA TGTGCCAGCAGCGGAGGACGCGCGGGAGGGTACGAGACCCAGTACTTC. Its protein product is CASSGGRAGGYETQYF. Combining the CDR3 with reference TRBV2 and TRBJ2-5 gives the whole variable domain EPEVTQTPSHQVTQMGQEVILRCVPISNHLYFYWYRQILGQKVEFLVSFYNNEISEKSEIFDDQFSVERPDGSNFTLKIRSTKLEDSAMYFCASSGGRAGGYETQYFGPGTRLLVL.

This chain uses TRBV6-5 with TRBJ1-2; D is possibly TRBD1 (5 bases). The CDR3 is made up of 13 amino acids. Per the germline V gene, CDR1 is MNHEY and CDR2 is SVGAGI. V was cut by 7 bases and J by 2 bases, with 11 bases left in between. The CDR3 DNA follows: TGTGCCAGCACCGGGGACTTCAACTATGGCTACACCTTC. It yields the protein CASTGDFNYGYTF.

V usage is TRBV6-1 and J usage is TRBJ1-3; D gene unclear. The V end was cut by 7 bases, the J end by 0 bases, with 7 bases between. The germline V gene encodes CDR1 MNHNS and CDR2 SASEGT. The CDR3 has 13 amino acids. The CDR3 DNA follows: TGTGCCAGCAAATCTAACTCTGGAAACACCATATATTTT. This encodes CASKSNSGNTIYF.

Of note for this clone: This same CDR3 is encoded by further DNA sequences in the sample. This chain links TRBV27 with TRBJ1-1; 7 positions agree with TRBD1. Germline trimming cut 2 bases from V and 1 base from J; bases unmatched to any gene: 1. Germline V gives CDR1 MNHEY, CDR2 SMNVEV (reference sequence). The CDR3 is 14 amino acids. CDR3 loop: CASSLRGQNTEAFF. The CDR3 coding sequence is TGTGCCAGCAGTTTAAGGGGGCAGAACACTGAAGCTTTCTTT.

Remarks on this clone: The same CDR3 is also encoded by other DNA sequences in this sample. The chain couples TRBV28 to TRBJ1-2; 10 bases are a match to TRBD1. V dropped 6 bases and J dropped 0; count of bases not matched to a gene: 4. The CDR3 length is 15 residues. The germline CDR1 and CDR2 sequences are MDHEN and SYDVKM. CDR3 sequence reads: CASSPGTGANYGYTF. The DNA of the CDR3 is TGTGCCAGCAGCCCGGGGACAGGGGCTAACTATGGCTACACCTTC.

This chain joins TRBV10-1 and TRBJ2-7; D call uncertain. This CDR3 has 16 amino acids. From germline, CDR1 is WNHNN and CDR2 SYGVQD (reference sequence). V was trimmed by 1 base and J by 0 bases, leaving 13 bases between them. The CDR3 nucleotides are TGCGCCAGCAGTGAGTATGCGCGGCAAAGCTCCTACGAGCAGTACTTC. Translation gives CASSEYARQSSYEQYF.

The V call is TRBV7-6, the J call TRBJ2-1; a possible D gene is TRBD2 (6 bases). Germline CDR1 and CDR2: SGHVS and FNYEAQ. Trimming took off 3 bases at V and 3 bases at J, with 9 bases between the two ends. The CDR3 is 14 amino acids. CDR3 sequence: CASSLVADYNEQFF. CDR3 DNA sequence: TGTGCCAGCAGCTTGGTAGCGGACTACAATGAGCAGTTCTTC.

This rearrangement joins TRBV28 to TRBJ1-1; D unclear. This CDR3 contains 14 residues. Germline V lookup: CDR1 MDHEN, CDR2 SYDVKM. The V end lost 5 bases, the J end lost 4 bases, and 14 bases lay between the germline ends. CDR3 sequence (DNA): TGTGCCAGCAGTCGACCACAGCGGACCACTGAAGCTTTCTTT. Amino acids: CASSRPQRTTEAFF.

This chain connects TRBV7-9 to TRBJ1-1; 9 bases line up with TRBD1. The CDR3 contains 14 residues. Trimming removed 5 bases from V and 4 bases from J; junction bases left unmatched: 5. Germline CDR1 is SEHNR and CDR2 is FQNEAQ (reference sequence). CDR3 amino acids: CASSRTGDPTEAFF. The CDR3 nucleotides read TGTGCCAGCAGCAGGACAGGGGATCCCACTGAAGCTTTCTTT.